A single sample is the source of the 15 T cell receptor beta chains below, sequenced in a study of blood T cell repertoires in COVID-19. Clones were sequenced by immunoSEQ multiplex PCR, and TCRdb holds only the in-frame ones, with some missing. The sample shows about 300,000 clones, nearly 90% of them seen only once. Source material: peripheral blood. The receptors here all came from a woman aged 25-40 years with COVID-19, enrolled during active disease.

This chain links TRBV29-1 with TRBJ2-2; D possibly corresponds to TRBD1 (7 bases). The V end lost 7 bases, the J end lost 7 bases, and 13 bases lay between the germline ends. In germline, CDR1 is SQVTM, CDR2 ANQGSEA. CDR3 length: 12 amino acids. The CDR3: CSAGGGHGELFF. CDR3 nucleotides: TGCAGCGCTGGAGGGGGCCACGGGGAGCTGTTTTTT.

V usage is TRBV29-1 and J usage is TRBJ2-5; the match to TRBD1 covers 11 bases. V was clipped by 6 bases and J by 7 bases; unmatched bases: 13. The CDR3 totals 15 residues. Germline-derived CDR1 and CDR2 are SQVTM and ANQGSEA. CDR3 bases: TGCAGCGTGGAAATCGGACAGGGGGCTTTTACGACCCAGTACTTC. It encodes CSVEIGQGAFTTQYF.

J is TRBJ2-5 and V is TRBV12-3 or TRBV12-4; the D gene is possibly TRBD1 (6 bases). Trimming pared 6 bases from V and 0 bases from J, leaving 8 bases between. CDR3 length: 13 residues. The DNA of the CDR3 is TGTGCCAGCAGGCGACAGGACCAAGAGACCCAGTACTTC. Amino acid sequence: CASRRQDQETQYF.

This clone was observed once. The chain carries TRBV7-9 and TRBJ2-1, with D unclear. Trimming removed 5 bases at V and 3 bases at J, with 14 bases between. This CDR3 comprises 15 residues. Germline loops: CDR1 SEHNR, CDR2 FQNEAQ (reference sequence). Here the CDR3 DNA reads TGTGCCAGCAGCACGACTGTCGGAATCTACAATGAGCAGTTCTTC. Translating it yields CASSTTVGIYNEQFF.

The chain is built from TRBV30 and TRBJ1-4, with TRBD1 identical over 11 bases. The CDR3 length is 15 residues. Losses at the gene ends were 0 bases for V and 8 bases for J; bases not matched to a gene: 5. Germline lookup yields CDR1 GTSNPN and CDR2 SVGIG (reference sequence). In DNA, the CDR3 is TGTGCCTGGAGTGTTTGGGACAGGGGGAGGGAAAAACTGTTTTTT. Translating it yields CAWSVWDRGREKLFF.

A single count supports this clone. The chain combines TRBV7-3 with TRBJ1-2; 12 bases fit TRBD1. The ends lost 4 bases at V and 8 bases at J; junction bases unmatched: 8. Germline assignment: CDR1 SGHTA and CDR2 FQGTGA. The CDR3 consists of 15 residues. The CDR3 loop reads CASSSKGQGAEGYTF. The CDR3 coding sequence is TGTGCCAGCAGCTCGAAGGGACAGGGGGCAGAAGGCTACACCTTC.

About this clone itself: A junction boundary mismatches the germline segment, possibly from a read error. The chain employs TRBV7-2 and TRBJ2-7, with D tentatively TRBD2 (5 bases). The CDR3 contains 13 residues. Germline V lookup: CDR1 SGHTA, CDR2 FQGNSA. In DNA, the CDR3 is TGTGCCAGCAGCCTCGGACTGTCCTCCGAGCAGTACTTC. Amino acids: CASSLGLSSEQYF.

V and J are TRBV18 and TRBJ2-1; no firm D call. Germline V gene data show CDR1 as KGHSH and CDR2 as LQKENI. The CDR3 consists of 12 residues. V lost 3 bases, J lost 6 bases, and 6 bases lay in between. DNA of the CDR3: TGTGCCAGCTCACCGAGCTTCAATGAGCAGTTCTTC. Its translation is CASSPSFNEQFF.

V is TRBV14 and J is TRBJ1-2; D unresolved. Germline CDR1 and CDR2: SGHDN and FVKESK. The CDR3 has 14 amino acids. Trimming took 4 bases from V and 8 from J, leaving 17 bases between them. In nucleotides, the CDR3 is TGTGCCAGCAGCCCCAGGAATCCTGCTTGGGGCTACACCTTC. This encodes CASSPRNPAWGYTF.

The chain uses TRBV27 and TRBJ1-5; 7 bases agree with TRBD1. The germline gives CDR1 MNHEY, CDR2 SMNVEV (reference sequence). The CDR3 spans 15 residues. Trimming at V came to 8 bases and at J to 7 bases, leaving 14 bases not matched to a gene. The CDR3 region has the DNA TGTGCCAGCGGGGGAACAGGGGAGGTAGGACAGCCCCAGCATTTT. It yields the protein CASGGTGEVGQPQHF.

The genes are TRBV29-1 and TRBJ1-1; a possible D gene is TRBD1 (5 bases). Germline CDR1 reads SQVTM; CDR2 reads ANQGSEA. V lost 4 bases to trimming and J lost 5 bases, with 11 bases between them. CDR3 length: 12 amino acids. The CDR3 here is CSVAAGRTEAFF. For the CDR3, the DNA is TGCAGCGTTGCGGCAGGGAGGACTGAAGCTTTCTTT.

The rearrangement uses TRBV12-5 and TRBJ1-4, with 12 bases matching TRBD1. Germline V gives CDR1 LGHNT, CDR2 FRNRAP. The length of the CDR3 is 17 residues. CDR3 loop: CAQWGTGGLATNEKLFF. DNA of the CDR3: TGTGCCCAGTGGGGGACAGGGGGCCTGGCAACTAATGAAAAACTGTTTTTT. Based on the CDR3 plus reference TRBV12-5 and TRBJ1-4, the full variable domain is DARVTQTPRHKVTEMGQEVTMRCQPILGHNTVFWYRQTMMQGLELLAYFRNRAPLDDSGMPKDRFSAEMPDATLATLKIQPSEPRDSAVYFCAQWGTGGLATNEKLFFGSGTQLSVL.

This chain connects TRBV24-1 to TRBJ2-7, with a weak D call TRBD2 (6 bases). Germline V CDR1 and CDR2: KGHDR, SFDVKD. V was shortened by 3 bases and J by 7 bases, with 12 bases between the two germline ends. This CDR3 comprises 13 residues. The CDR3 nucleotides read TGTGCCACCAGTGATCGTGCGGGGTGGGAGCAGTACTTC. The encoded protein is CATSDRAGWEQYF.

A single count supports this clone. The rearrangement links TRBV11-3 to TRBJ2-1; no firm D call. The germline V and J ends were trimmed by 1 base and 5 bases, with 12 bases remaining between them. The CDR3 runs to 15 residues. Looked up from germline, CDR1 is SGHNT and CDR2 is YENEEA. CDR3 region: CASSLGIQPNNEQFF. In DNA form, the CDR3 reads TGTGCCAGCAGCTTAGGAATACAGCCAAACAATGAGCAGTTCTTC.

This rearrangement joins TRBV19 to TRBJ1-2; D gene ambiguous. V gave up 3 bases and J gave up 3 bases, with 8 bases separating them. CDR3 length: 13 residues. Germline values: CDR1 LNHDA, CDR2 SQIVND (reference sequence). The CDR3 is CASSITGDYGYTF. CDR3 DNA: TGTGCCAGTAGTATTACCGGGGACTATGGCTACACCTTC.